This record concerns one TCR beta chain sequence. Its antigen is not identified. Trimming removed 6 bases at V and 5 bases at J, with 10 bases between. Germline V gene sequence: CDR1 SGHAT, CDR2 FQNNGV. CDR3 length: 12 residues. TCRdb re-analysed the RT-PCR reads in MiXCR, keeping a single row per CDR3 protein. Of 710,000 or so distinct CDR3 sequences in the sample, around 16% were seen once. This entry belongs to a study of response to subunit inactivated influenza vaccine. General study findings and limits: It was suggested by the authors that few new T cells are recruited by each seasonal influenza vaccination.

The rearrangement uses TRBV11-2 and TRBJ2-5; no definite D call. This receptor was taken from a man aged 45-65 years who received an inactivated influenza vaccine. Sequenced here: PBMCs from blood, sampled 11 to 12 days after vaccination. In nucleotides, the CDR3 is TGTGCCAGCAGACCGATACGGGAGACCCAGTACTTC. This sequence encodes CASRPIRETQYF. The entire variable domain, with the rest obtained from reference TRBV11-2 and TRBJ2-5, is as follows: EAGVAQSPRYKIIEKRQSVAFWCNPISGHATLYWYQQILGQGPKLLIQFQNNGVVDDSQLPKDRFSAERLKGVDSTLKIQPAKLEDSAVYLCASRPIRETQYFGPGTRLLVL.